Presented here are 28 T cell receptor beta chains from one specimen sequenced in a study of shared clonotypes between healthy human individuals. Some clones are missing from TCRdb's copy, which holds only in-frame ones; the method was immunoSEQ multiplex PCR. The data show roughly 1,600,000 clones, 98% seen once. Sequencing input: naive CD4+ T cells sorted from blood. This sample's subset: CD45RA+ positively selected. The receptors shown here come from a man younger than 40 in good health.

J is TRBJ2-3 and V is TRBV27, with D perhaps matching TRBD1 (5 bases). This CDR3 has 16 residues. Germline V gene sequence: CDR1 MNHEY, CDR2 SMNVEV (reference sequence). The V and J ends lost 2 bases and 4 bases respectively, with 16 bases between them. The CDR3 loop reads CASSLGAVWGSDTQYF. The CDR3 coding sequence is TGTGCCAGCAGTTTAGGGGCAGTCTGGGGTTCAGATACGCAGTATTTT.

The chain recombines TRBV6-1 with TRBJ2-3; 9 bases fit TRBD2. The length of the CDR3 is 17 residues. The trim removed 1 base at V and 5 bases at J, leaving 10 bases unmatched. Germline V gives CDR1 MNHNS, CDR2 SASEGT. The chain's CDR3 is CASSEVGGRALIDTQYF. The CDR3 DNA follows: TGTGCCAGCAGTGAAGTTGGCGGGAGGGCCCTCATAGATACGCAGTATTTT.

The chain employs TRBV4-1 and TRBJ1-3; D unclear. This CDR3 comprises 17 residues. Trimming removed 4 bases from V and 0 bases from J, with 16 bases in between. The germline V gene encodes CDR1 MGHRA and CDR2 YSYEKL. CDR3 DNA sequence: TGCGCCAGCAGCCTTAGGGCGCAGGCTCGCTCTGGAAACACCATATATTTT. This encodes CASSLRAQARSGNTIYF.

This chain uses TRBV11-2 with TRBJ2-1, with TRBD2 matching over 11 bases. Germline V lookup: CDR1 SGHAT, CDR2 FQNNGV. V was pared by 5 bases and J by 7 bases, with 10 bases of the junction left unmatched. The CDR3 sequence is 16 residues long. CDR3 region: CASSPTTSGSWNEQFF. The CDR3 region has the DNA TGTGCCAGCAGCCCGACTACTAGCGGGAGTTGGAATGAGCAGTTCTTC. The full variable domain, in which reference TRBV11-2 and TRBJ2-1 provide the parts outside the CDR3, is EAGVAQSPRYKIIEKRQSVAFWCNPISGHATLYWYQQILGQGPKLLIQFQNNGVVDDSQLPKDRFSAERLKGVDSTLKIQPAKLEDSAVYLCASSPTTSGSWNEQFFGPGTRLTVL.

Of note for this clone: Other nucleotide sequences in the sample specify the same CDR3. This rearrangement joins TRBV5-1 to TRBJ2-3; TRBD1 matches 8 bases. The CDR3 loop spans 14 amino acids. The ends lost 2 bases at V and 3 bases at J; junction bases unmatched: 2. Per the germline V gene, CDR1 is SGHRS and CDR2 is YFSETQ. The CDR3 sequence: CASSFGQGTDTQYF. The CDR3 DNA sequence: TGCGCCAGCAGCTTCGGACAGGGTACAGATACGCAGTATTTT.

The chain joins TRBV7-9 to TRBJ2-3; tentatively, D is TRBD2 (6 bases). In germline, CDR1 is SEHNR, CDR2 FQNEAQ (reference sequence). V shed 5 bases and J shed 4 bases, with 13 bases lying between them. This CDR3 region has 14 residues. The CDR3 region is CASSPPSGADTQYF. CDR3 in DNA: TGTGCCAGCAGCCCACCGTCGGGGGCAGATACGCAGTATTTT.

The gene calls are TRBV7-9 and TRBJ1-1; D not resolved. In germline, CDR1 is SEHNR, CDR2 FQNEAQ (reference sequence). The CDR3 extends over 13 amino acids. V dropped 5 bases and J dropped 4 bases, with 11 bases sitting between them. The CDR3 region has the DNA TGTGCCAGCAGCCCTCAGGCGAGCACTGAAGCTTTCTTT. Amino acid sequence: CASSPQASTEAFF.

The chain is built from TRBV10-3 and TRBJ2-5; D remains ambiguous. The CDR3 extends over 13 amino acids. Trimming shortened V by 10 bases and J by 1 base, and 13 bases separated the two germline ends. Germline V gene lookup returns CDR1 ENHRY and CDR2 SYGVKD. As DNA, the CDR3 is TGTGCCACCCAAACCCGGAGCCAAGAGACCCAGTACTTC. It encodes CATQTRSQETQYF.

V gene TRBV11-2 combines with J gene TRBJ1-1; D gene uncertain. CDR1 and CDR2 (germline): SGHAT, FQNNGV. The CDR3 is made up of 15 amino acids. Trimming pared 5 bases from V and 3 bases from J, leaving 16 bases between. CDR3 in DNA: TGTGCCAGCAGCCAACTCCAAGGGAGGCACACTGAAGCTTTCTTT. This translates into CASSQLQGRHTEAFF.

The chain combines TRBV4-1 with TRBJ1-2, with 7 bases matching TRBD1. This CDR3 is 14 amino acids long. After removal of 4 bases from V and 4 bases from J, the junction contained 6 bases not matched to a gene. The germline gives CDR1 MGHRA, CDR2 YSYEKL. The CDR3 coding sequence is TGCGCCAGCAGCCGATTGGGGGACAGCTATGGCTACACCTTC. Amino acids: CASSRLGDSYGYTF.

The chain is built from TRBV28 and TRBJ2-7; maybe TRBD1 (6 bases). This CDR3 spans 14 amino acids. Germline V gene data show CDR1 as MDHEN and CDR2 as SYDVKM. The germline V and J ends were trimmed by 4 bases and 6 bases, with 16 bases remaining between them. The CDR3 DNA is TGTGCCAGCAGTTCCGGGACAAAAGCCAGCGAGCAGTACTTC. Residues: CASSSGTKASEQYF.

The rearrangement links TRBV9 to TRBJ2-7; TRBD1 matches 8 bases. This CDR3 region has 16 residues. Germline loops: CDR1 SGDLS, CDR2 YYNGEE. J lost 0 bases, V lost 4 bases, and 9 bases had no gene match. In DNA form, the CDR3 reads TGTGCCAGCAGCCCAACCCCGGACAGGGTCTCCTACGAGCAGTACTTC. Translating it yields CASSPTPDRVSYEQYF.

The chain links TRBV5-8 to TRBJ2-1, with no clear D. Trimming removed 2 bases at V and 8 bases at J, with 14 bases between. Germline V lookup: CDR1 SGHTS, CDR2 YDEGEE. This CDR3 spans 14 amino acids. CDR3 DNA: TGTGCCAGCAGCTTAGCGACGCCCGGAGATGAGCAGTTCTTC. This sequence encodes CASSLATPGDEQFF.

The chain combines TRBV11-2 with TRBJ2-1; 8 bases agree with TRBD1. After removal of 2 bases from V and 6 bases from J, the junction contained 9 bases not matched to a gene. Germline CDR1 reads SGHAT; CDR2 reads FQNNGV. This CDR3 spans 16 amino acids. This CDR3 is CASSLTWTGQRNEQFF. CDR3 DNA: TGTGCCAGCAGCTTAACCTGGACAGGGCAGCGCAATGAGCAGTTCTTC.

The V gene is TRBV5-1, the J gene TRBJ2-1; D is perhaps TRBD1 or TRBD2 (5 bases each). This CDR3 has 15 amino acids. Trimming shortened V by 0 bases and J by 3 bases, and 10 bases separated the two germline ends. Germline V lookup: CDR1 SGHRS, CDR2 YFSETQ. In DNA, the CDR3 is TGCGCCAGCAGCTTGGCGAGGGGCGGCTACAATGAGCAGTTCTTC. Amino acids: CASSLARGGYNEQFF.

The rearrangement links TRBV6-1 to TRBJ2-7; D may be TRBD1 (8 bases). The CDR3 is 15 residues long. Trimming removed 5 bases at V and 4 bases at J, with 18 bases between. Per the germline V gene, CDR1 is MNHNS and CDR2 is SASEGT. The CDR3 nucleotides are TGTGCCAGCAGTTCTACAGGGGGAGGGGGGTACGAGCAGTACTTC. It translates to CASSSTGGGGYEQYF.

V and J are TRBV5-6 and TRBJ2-7, with 7 bases that match TRBD1. V dropped 6 bases and J dropped 3; count of bases not matched to a gene: 6. CDR3 length: 13 residues. The germline gives CDR1 SGHDT, CDR2 YYEEEE. The CDR3 DNA sequence: TGTGCCAGCACCAGGGACAGAGACTACGAGCAGTACTTC. Translation gives CASTRDRDYEQYF.

This chain uses TRBV4-3 with TRBJ1-5; the D is unclear. Germline V gives CDR1 LGHNA, CDR2 YSLEER. Trimming left V 2 bases short and J 4 bases short, with 12 bases between. This CDR3 has 15 amino acids. This CDR3 reads CASSQKAYGNQPQHF. The CDR3 DNA reads as TGCGCCAGCAGCCAAAAAGCCTACGGGAATCAGCCCCAGCATTTT.

This sequence joins TRBV10-3 and TRBJ1-2, with 9 positions matching TRBD1. The ends lost 6 bases at V and 6 bases at J; junction bases unmatched: 11. CDR3 length equals 15 residues. In germline, CDR1 is ENHRY, CDR2 SYGVKD. For the CDR3, the DNA is TGTGCCATCAGAACGGTACAGGGGGCTGTTAATGGCTACACCTTC. Amino acids: CAIRTVQGAVNGYTF.

The rearrangement uses TRBV9 and TRBJ2-7; TRBD2 agrees at 11 bases. This CDR3 has 15 residues. V lost 4 bases to trimming and J lost 4 bases; unmatched junction nucleotides: 7. In germline, CDR1 is SGDLS, CDR2 YYNGEE. Here the CDR3 DNA reads TGTGCCAGCAGCCCCCGACTAGCGGGAACGTACGAGCAGTACTTC. Translation: CASSPRLAGTYEQYF.

The rearrangement uses TRBV2 and TRBJ1-4; tentatively, D is TRBD1 (6 bases). The CDR3 loop spans 13 amino acids. Germline CDR1 SNHLY, CDR2 FYNNEI. Trimming stripped 7 bases from V and 7 bases from J, with 13 bases between. The CDR3 DNA follows: TGTGCCAGCAACCCTAAAGGGGGTGAAAAACTGTTTTTT. Amino acids: CASNPKGGEKLFF.

The V gene is TRBV19, the J gene TRBJ2-1; TRBD1 matches at 7 bases. CDR3 length: 15 amino acids. Trimming at V came to 8 bases and at J to 4 bases, leaving 11 bases not matched to a gene. Germline V lookup: CDR1 LNHDA, CDR2 SQIVND (reference sequence). Here the CDR3 DNA reads TGTGCCAGTGACTCCGGTCCGGGACAGTACAATGAGCAGTTCTTC. Translation gives CASDSGPGQYNEQFF.

This chain joins TRBV14 and TRBJ2-3; 12 bases align to TRBD2. The CDR3 runs to 18 residues. Germline CDR1 and CDR2: SGHDN and FVKESK. Losses at the gene ends were 3 bases for V and 0 bases for J; bases not matched to a gene: 7. The CDR3 DNA reads TGTGCCAGCAGCCAGAGGACTAGCGGGAAGCCTAGCACAGATACGCAGTATTTT. Its translation is CASSQRTSGKPSTDTQYF.

The V gene is TRBV4-1, the J gene TRBJ2-2; D not resolved. This CDR3 has 19 residues. Trimming cost V 0 bases and J 2 bases, with 19 bases left between them. The V gene's germline CDR1 is MGHRA and CDR2 YSYEKL. CDR3 residues: CASSQEGWGPGRNTGELFF. The DNA for the CDR3 is TGCGCCAGCAGCCAAGAAGGATGGGGTCCAGGCCGCAACACCGGGGAGCTGTTTTTT.

The V call is TRBV9, the J call TRBJ2-5; D gene unclear. The germline V and J ends were trimmed by 3 bases and 1 base, with 10 bases remaining between them. Per germline, CDR1 SGDLS and CDR2 YYNGEE. The CDR3 runs 14 residues. The CDR3 region has the DNA TGTGCCAGCAGCGCCTTAGTCTCCCAAGAGACCCAGTACTTC. Translation gives CASSALVSQETQYF.

The chain has TRBV20-1 and TRBJ1-2; D remains ambiguous. Germline-derived CDR1 and CDR2 are DFQATT and SNEGSKA (reference sequence). V was trimmed by 7 bases and J by 2 bases, leaving 8 bases between them. The length of the CDR3 is 11 residues. Here the CDR3 reads CSVWQNYGYTF. Here the CDR3 DNA reads TGCAGTGTGTGGCAGAACTATGGCTACACCTTC.

V gene TRBV11-3 combines with J gene TRBJ2-1, with 10 bases that match TRBD2. V shed 5 bases and J 9 bases; nucleotides not matched to a gene: 10. From germline, CDR1 is SGHNT and CDR2 YENEEA. The length of the CDR3 is 15 residues. The CDR3 DNA reads TGTGCCAGCAGCGTAACCCGGACTAGCGGTGGTGAGCAGTTCTTC. This sequence encodes CASSVTRTSGGEQFF.

This chain links TRBV5-6 with TRBJ2-7; D gene ambiguous. Germline CDR1 and CDR2: SGHDT and YYEEEE. There are 16 residues in the CDR3. Trimming left V 4 bases short and J 4 bases short, with 21 bases between. The CDR3 DNA reads as TGTGCCAGCAGCGCCCCCTGGCACAGTATGAGGTACGAGCAGTACTTC. Translation gives CASSAPWHSMRYEQYF.